This TCR beta chain was sequenced in a study of blood T cell repertoires in COVID-19. Whole-study context: Sites across the United States, Italy and Spain contributed samples from acute and convalescent COVID-19. Nucleic acid was either cDNA or gDNA, and it came from T cells, B-cell-depleted T cells, or PBMCs.

Authors' processing steps: The assay estimated nucleated cells by amplifying reference gene primers. Libraries were prepared by immunoSEQ multiplex PCR; TCRdb keeps only in-frame clonotypes and omits some of them. V and J calls and clone size come straight from that table; D and trimming were deduced from the DNA. There are fewer than 350,000 clones in the sample; about 86% occur only once, and over 2% lies in the top ten. This CDR3 is built from 19 residues. The V gene end was trimmed by 1 base and the J gene end by 2 bases; junction bases not matched to a gene: 9. Germline loops: CDR1 SGHRS, CDR2 YFSETQ.

The V call is TRBV5-1, the J call TRBJ2-3; 14 nucleotides agree with TRBD2. The TCR was taken from a woman aged 25 to 39 who had recovered from COVID-19. Sequenced: peripheral blood. The CDR3 spells CASSLRVSGLAGVTDTQYF. In DNA form, the CDR3 reads TGCGCCAGCAGCTTGAGGGTATCGGGACTAGCGGGGGTCACAGATACGCAGTATTTT.